Presented here are 20 T cell receptor beta chains from one specimen sequenced in a study of blood T cell repertoires in COVID-19. Only in-frame clones appear in the TCRdb table, and some are missing; sequencing was by immunoSEQ multiplex PCR. The sample shows 310,000 or so clones, 85% to 90% of them seen only once. Sequenced: PBMCs or T cells enriched from blood (not recorded which). The source of these receptors is a woman under 30 who had recovered from COVID-19.

The gene calls are TRBV9 and TRBJ1-1; 9 positions agree with TRBD1. After removal of 4 bases from V and 8 bases from J, the junction contained 9 bases not matched to a gene. The length of the CDR3 is 14 residues. CDR1 SGDLS and CDR2 YYNGEE come from the germline V gene. This CDR3 reads CASSLEQGATEAFF. DNA for the CDR3: TGTGCCAGCAGCCTCGAACAGGGGGCGACCGAAGCTTTCTTT.

This chain connects TRBV19 to TRBJ1-1; possible D gene TRBD1, 6 bases. This CDR3 contains 15 residues. V was cut by 5 bases and J by 0 bases, with 13 bases left in between. Germline V gene data show CDR1 as LNHDA and CDR2 as SQIVND (reference sequence). The CDR3 loop is CASSYPDRLNTEAFF. CDR3 DNA sequence: TGTGCCAGTAGTTACCCCGACAGGCTGAACACTGAAGCTTTCTTT.

This clone was counted only a few times. The gene calls are TRBV28 and TRBJ1-5, with 7 bases that match TRBD1. From germline, CDR1 is MDHEN and CDR2 SYDVKM. Germline trimming cut 3 bases from V and 4 bases from J; bases unmatched to any gene: 9. The length of the CDR3 is 16 residues. CDR3 coding DNA: TGTGCCAGCAGTTTCTTTGGGGGGACAGTGAATCAGCCCCAGCATTTT. Translated, it gives CASSFFGGTVNQPQHF. Full variable domain (outside the CDR3, taken from reference TRBV28 and TRBJ1-5): DVKVTQSSRYLVKRTGEKVFLECVQDMDHENMFWYRQDPGLGLRLIYFSYDVKMKEKGDIPEGYSVSREKKERFSLILESASTNQTSMYLCASSFFGGTVNQPQHFGDGTRLSIL.

This chain joins TRBV2 and TRBJ1-2, with D possibly TRBD1 on 5 matching bases. Between the trimmed V and J ends, which lost 2 bases and 8 bases, there was a span of 9 bases. Germline CDR1 and CDR2: SNHLY and FYNNEI. The length of the CDR3 is 12 residues. Written as DNA, the CDR3 is TGTGCCAGCAGTGAACAGGGTTGGGGCTACACCTTC. Translated: CASSEQGWGYTF. The full variable domain, completed using reference TRBV2 and TRBJ1-2, is EPEVTQTPSHQVTQMGQEVILRCVPISNHLYFYWYRQILGQKVEFLVSFYNNEISEKSEIFDDQFSVERPDGSNFTLKIRSTKLEDSAMYFCASSEQGWGYTFGSGTRLTVV.

The chain uses TRBV19 and TRBJ2-7; 7 nucleotides match TRBD2. After removal of 5 bases from V and 1 base from J, the junction contained 8 bases not matched to a gene. This CDR3 contains 15 residues. Germline loops: CDR1 LNHDA, CDR2 SQIVND (reference sequence). CDR3 in amino acids: CASSQRAGASYEQYF. The CDR3 nucleotides are TGTGCCAGTAGTCAACGTGCGGGAGCATCCTACGAGCAGTACTTC.

This clone was recorded once. The chain is built from TRBV7-9 and TRBJ1-2, with D possibly being TRBD1 (5 bases). The germline V and J ends were trimmed by 5 bases and 8 bases, with 21 bases remaining between them. This CDR3 is built from 15 residues. Per germline, CDR1 SEHNR and CDR2 FQNEAQ (reference sequence). As DNA, the CDR3 is TGTGCCAGCAGCCCCTCCGGGACCCCCGGAGGGGGCTACACCTTC. Amino acid sequence: CASSPSGTPGGGYTF.

V and J are TRBV19 and TRBJ1-3; D is ambiguous. Trimming removed 3 bases at V and 0 bases at J, with 9 bases between. CDR3 size: 15 residues. The V gene's germline CDR1 is LNHDA and CDR2 SQIVND (reference sequence). CDR3 protein: CASSMIATSGNTIYF. The CDR3 bases are TGTGCCAGTAGTATGATCGCTACCTCTGGAAACACCATATATTTT.

This chain uses TRBV5-1 with TRBJ2-3; 9 bases line up with TRBD1. Germline values: CDR1 SGHRS, CDR2 YFSETQ. V gave up 3 bases and J gave up 6 bases; unmatched junction bases: 8. The CDR3 has 15 residues. CDR3: CASSSYVDRGDTQYF. CDR3 nucleotide sequence: TGCGCCAGCAGCTCGTACGTGGACAGGGGCGATACGCAGTATTTT. Together with reference TRBV5-1 and TRBJ2-3, the CDR3 gives the full variable domain: KAGVTQTPRYLIKTRGQQVTLSCSPISGHRSVSWYQQTPGQGLQFLFEYFSETQRNKGNFPGRFSGRQFSNSRSEMNVSTLELGDSALYLCASSSYVDRGDTQYFGPGTRLTVL.

The chain carries TRBV20-1 and TRBJ2-7, with D maybe TRBD1 (6 bases). CDR1 and CDR2 (germline): DFQATT, SNEGSKA (reference sequence). V was trimmed by 6 bases and J by 6 bases, leaving 12 bases between them. The CDR3 covers 11 residues. The chain's CDR3 is CSASGVGEQYF. Written as DNA, the CDR3 is TGCAGTGCCTCAGGGGTCGGCGAGCAGTACTTC.

The chain combines TRBV24-1 with TRBJ2-2; 9 bases map to TRBD1. V lost 2 bases, J lost 5 bases, and 5 bases stayed unmatched. Germline V gene lookup returns CDR1 KGHDR and CDR2 SFDVKD. The CDR3 runs 16 residues. The CDR3, as DNA: TGTGCCACCAGTGATTGGGGACAGGGAGGGACCGGGGAGCTGTTTTTT. Translating gives CATSDWGQGGTGELFF.

On this clone itself: In the same sample, other DNA sequences code for this CDR3. This rearrangement joins TRBV10-1 to TRBJ2-3, with D hard to call. The CDR3 has 12 amino acids. Trimming took off 8 bases at V and 0 bases at J, with 6 bases between the two ends. The V gene's germline CDR1 is WNHNN and CDR2 SYGVQD (reference sequence). CDR3 sequence reads: CASSYSTDTQYF. CDR3 coding DNA: TGCGCCAGCTCCTACAGCACAGATACGCAGTATTTT.

CDR3 sequence: CASSLPRGAWPDTQYF. CDR3 bases: TGCGCCAGCAGCCTCCCTCGGGGGGCTTGGCCAGATACGCAGTATTTT. The chain has TRBV5-1 and TRBJ2-3, with a possible D match to TRBD2 (7 bases). The V and J ends lost 4 bases and 4 bases respectively, with 19 bases between them. This CDR3 spans 16 amino acids. CDR1 SGHRS and CDR2 YFSETQ come from the germline V gene.

CDR3 nucleotides: TGTGCCAGTAGTCCCGCAGGAGGGAACGAGCAGTACTTC. As protein: CASSPAGGNEQYF. The chain combines TRBV19 with TRBJ2-7, with a tentative D call TRBD2 (6 bases). V was pared by 5 bases and J by 5 bases, with 13 bases between. Per the germline V gene, CDR1 is LNHDA and CDR2 is SQIVND (reference sequence). The CDR3 sequence is 13 residues long.

The CDR3 reads CASSSRTLGSSYNEQFF. Here the CDR3 DNA reads TGTGCCAGCAGCTCCCGTACCCTGGGGAGCTCCTACAATGAGCAGTTCTTC. This chain links TRBV9 with TRBJ2-1; D possibly corresponds to TRBD2 (5 bases). From germline, CDR1 is SGDLS and CDR2 YYNGEE. This CDR3 is built from 17 residues. V was clipped by 4 bases and J by 0 bases, with 17 bases between them.

This clone was seen more than once but under ten times. The chain couples TRBV28 to TRBJ2-4, with 8 bases that match TRBD1. Germline loops: CDR1 MDHEN, CDR2 SYDVKM. The CDR3 runs 15 residues. V lost 5 bases and J lost 5; bases outside the gene matches: 8. The CDR3 sequence is CASSPRDRTQNIQYF. The CDR3 DNA reads TGTGCCAGCAGTCCACGGGACAGGACCCAAAACATTCAGTACTTC.

This sequence joins TRBV29-1 and TRBJ2-2, with no clear D. The V end was cut by 7 bases, the J end by 3 bases, with 3 bases between. Germline loops: CDR1 SQVTM, CDR2 ANQGSEA. CDR3 length equals 10 residues. The CDR3 region is CSAYTGELFF. CDR3 sequence (DNA): TGCAGCGCCTACACCGGGGAGCTGTTTTTT.

This clone was counted once. The chain is built from TRBV18 and TRBJ2-5, with a tentative D call TRBD1 (5 bases). The V gene lost 6 bases and the J gene lost 1 base, with 12 bases spanning the gap. CDR3 length: 14 amino acids. The germline V gene encodes CDR1 KGHSH and CDR2 LQKENI. This CDR3 reads CASSTTATQETQYF. The CDR3 coding sequence is TGTGCCAGCTCTACGACAGCCACCCAAGAGACCCAGTACTTC. Using reference TRBV18 and TRBJ2-5 for the parts outside the CDR3, the full variable domain is NAGVMQNPRHLVRRRGQEARLRCSPMKGHSHVYWYRQLPEEGLKFMVYLQKENIIDESGMPKERFSAEFPKEGPSILRIQQVVRGDSAAYFCASSTTATQETQYFGPGTRLLVL.

This clone was recorded only once. This chain connects TRBV6-1 to TRBJ2-7, with 10 bases aligning to TRBD2. The CDR3 is made up of 15 amino acids. Germline V gene sequence: CDR1 MNHNS, CDR2 SASEGT. The V segment lost 0 bases and the J segment 7 bases; nucleotides outside the gene matches: 6. The DNA of the CDR3 is TGTGCCAGCAGTGAAGCCTTCGGACTAGCGGAGGAGCAGTACTTC. Its protein is CASSEAFGLAEEQYF.

The rearrangement links TRBV12-3 or TRBV12-4 to TRBJ1-2; maybe TRBD1 (6 bases). V was trimmed by 3 bases and J by 9 bases, leaving 11 bases between them. The length of the CDR3 is 12 residues. CDR3 sequence reads: CASSLPGASYTF. As DNA, the CDR3 is TGTGCCAGCAGTTTGCCAGGGGCGAGCTACACCTTC.

This chain joins TRBV9 and TRBJ1-3, with D unresolved. Trimming shortened V by 4 bases and J by 8 bases, and 19 bases separated the two germline ends. This CDR3 has 15 amino acids. The germline V gene has CDR1 SGDLS and CDR2 YYNGEE. The CDR3 nucleotides read TGTGCCAGCAGCCCCCGGGGAATGAAGGGCGACACCATATATTTT. Protein: CASSPRGMKGDTIYF. The entire variable domain, with the rest obtained from reference TRBV9 and TRBJ1-3, is as follows: DSGVTQTPKHLITATGQRVTLRCSPRSGDLSVYWYQQSLDQGLQFLIQYYNGEERAKGNILERFSAQQFPDLHSELNLSSLELGDSALYFCASSPRGMKGDTIYFGEGSWLTVV.